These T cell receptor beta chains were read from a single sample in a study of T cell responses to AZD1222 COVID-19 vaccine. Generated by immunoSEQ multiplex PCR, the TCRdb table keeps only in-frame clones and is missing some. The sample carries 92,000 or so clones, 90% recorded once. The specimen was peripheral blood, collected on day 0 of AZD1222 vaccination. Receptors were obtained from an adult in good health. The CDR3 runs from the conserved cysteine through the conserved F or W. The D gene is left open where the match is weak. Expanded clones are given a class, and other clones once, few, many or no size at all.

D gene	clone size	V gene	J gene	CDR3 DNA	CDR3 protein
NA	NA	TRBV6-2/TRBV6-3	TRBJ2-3	TGTGCCAGCAGCCACCCCTCAGGAATCGGGATGGTGGATACGCAGTATTTT	CASSHPSGIGMVDTQYF
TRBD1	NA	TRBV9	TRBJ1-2	TGTGCCAGCAGCGTAGGGACAGGGGAAGAAGGTGGCTACACCTTC	CASSVGTGEEGGYTF
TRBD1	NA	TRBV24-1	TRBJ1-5	TGTGCCACCGGGACAGAATATAGCAATCAGCCCCAGCATTTT	CATGTEYSNQPQHF
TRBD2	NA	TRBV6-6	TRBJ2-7	TGTGCCAGCAGTCGGGAGGGCTGGGGAGCGGGAGGCTACGAGCAGTACTTC	CASSREGWGAGGYEQYF
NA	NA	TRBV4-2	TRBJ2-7	TGTGCCAGCAGCCTCGATACAGGGGCGGGACGCGAGCAGTACTTC	CASSLDTGAGREQYF
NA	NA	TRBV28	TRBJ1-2	TGTGCCAGCAAAAGGGATGGCGGCTACACCTTC	CASKRDGGYTF
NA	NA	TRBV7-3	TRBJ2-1	TGTGCCAGCAGCGCAACTAGGCTTTCCTACAATGAGCAGTTCTTC	CASSATRLSYNEQFF
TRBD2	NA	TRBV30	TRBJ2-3	TGTGCCTGGAGTGTCAGTCTAGCGGGTAGCACAGATACGCAGTATTTT	CAWSVSLAGSTDTQYF
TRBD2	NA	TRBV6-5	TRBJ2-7	TGTGCCAGCAACCCAAGCGGGAGGGCCCCCTACGAGCAGTACTTC	CASNPSGRAPYEQYF
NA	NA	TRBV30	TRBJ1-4	TGTGCCTGGAGTCTACTCCTATATAACCGGGAGGTAGAGAAGGAAAAACTGTTTTTT	CAWSLLLYNREVEKEKLFF
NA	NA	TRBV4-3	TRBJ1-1	TGCGCCAGCAGCCCGGATACCGACACTGAAGCTTTCTTT	CASSPDTDTEAFF
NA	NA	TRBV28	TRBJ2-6	TGTGCCAGCAGTTTGGGGGGAGTCTCTGGGGCCAACGTCCTGACTTTC	CASSLGGVSGANVLTF
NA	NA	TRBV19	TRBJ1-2	TGTGCCAGTAGTTCCCCGGGGAGAGCTAACTATGGCTACACCTTC	CASSSPGRANYGYTF
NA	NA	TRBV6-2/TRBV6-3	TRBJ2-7	TGTGCCAGCAGTCCCCAGGGGGGTACCTACGAGCAGTACTTC	CASSPQGGTYEQYF
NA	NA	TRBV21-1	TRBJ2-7	TGTGCCAGCAGCAATAGGTGGGACAGGGGGTCATGGCACTTTAAGGACCGCTTTTACGAGCAGTACTTC	CASSNRWDRGSWHFKDRFYEQYF
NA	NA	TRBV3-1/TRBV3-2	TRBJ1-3	TGTGCCAGCAGCCAAGTGGTGACAGGAGGAAACACCATATATTTT	CASSQVVTGGNTIYF
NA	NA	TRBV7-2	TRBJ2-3	TGTGCCAGCAGGGATGAAGGCACAGATACGCAGTATTTT	CASRDEGTDTQYF
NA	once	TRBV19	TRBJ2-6	TGTGCCAGTAGTATCGTACAGTCTGGGGCCAACGTCCTGACTTTC	CASSIVQSGANVLTF
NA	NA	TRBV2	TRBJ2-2	TGTGCCAGCAGGGTAACGGAGGGATGGACCGGGGAGCTGTTTTTT	CASRVTEGWTGELFF
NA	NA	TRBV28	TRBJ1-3	TGTGCCAGCAGTTCCCCGGCGGTCTCTGGAAACACCATATATTTT	CASSSPAVSGNTIYF
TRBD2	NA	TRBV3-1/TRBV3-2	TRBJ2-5	TGTGCCAGCAGCCCCGGACACGTGGGGGGGGAGACCCAGTACTTC	CASSPGHVGGETQYF
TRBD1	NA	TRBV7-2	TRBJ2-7	TGTGCCAGCAGCGTATCGGGACAGGGGCCCCACGAGCAGTACTTC	CASSVSGQGPHEQYF
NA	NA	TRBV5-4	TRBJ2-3	TGTGCCAGCCCATCTGGCGACGGTAGAGCTAGCACAGATACGCAGTATTTT	CASPSGDGRASTDTQYF
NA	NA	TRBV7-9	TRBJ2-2	TGTGCCAGCAGCTTAATCCCGGCCACCGGGGAGCTGTTTTTT	CASSLIPATGELFF
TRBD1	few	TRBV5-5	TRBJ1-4	TGTGCCAGCAGCACCGGACAGGGAGGAGGCGAAAAACTGTTTTTT	CASSTGQGGGEKLFF
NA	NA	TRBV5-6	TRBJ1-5	TGTGCCAGCAGCCGCCGACGGATAAGCAATCAGCCCCAGCATTTT	CASSRRRISNQPQHF
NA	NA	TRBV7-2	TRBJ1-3	TGTGCCAGCAGCTTAGGATCTGGAAACACCATATATTTT	CASSLGSGNTIYF
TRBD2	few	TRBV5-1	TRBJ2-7	TGCGCCAGCAGCTCCCTCCTAGGAGGGACTAGCGGGTCCTACGAGCAGTACTTC	CASSSLLGGTSGSYEQYF
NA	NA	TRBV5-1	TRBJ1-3	TGCGCCAGCAGCCCGTTAACAGGAAACACCATATATTTT	CASSPLTGNTIYF
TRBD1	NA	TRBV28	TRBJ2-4	TGTGCCAGCAGTTCGACAGGGGAGGACATTCAGTACTTC	CASSSTGEDIQYF
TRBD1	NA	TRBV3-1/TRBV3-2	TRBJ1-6	TGTGCCAGCACCGTTACAGGGGGCGCAAGCAATTCACCCCTCCACTTT	CASTVTGGASNSPLHF
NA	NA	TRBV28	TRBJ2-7	TGTGCCAGCAGGGCCGGCGGGACCCCCTACGAGCAGTACTTC	CASRAGGTPYEQYF
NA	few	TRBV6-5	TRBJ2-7	TGTGCCAGCAGGACGCCTCGGGGGTACGAGCAGTACTTC	CASRTPRGYEQYF
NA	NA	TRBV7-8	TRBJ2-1	TGTGCCAGCAGCCCAGAGGAGCAGCAGTTCTTC	CASSPEEQQFF
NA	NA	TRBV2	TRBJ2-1	TGTGCCAGCTCGAGCAGCTCCTACAATGAGCAGTTCTTC	CASSSSSYNEQFF
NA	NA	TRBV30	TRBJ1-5	TGTGCCTGGAGTGTAATGGCCGCTAATCAGCCCCAGCATTTT	CAWSVMAANQPQHF
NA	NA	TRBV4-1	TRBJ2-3	TGCGCCAGCAGCCCTCAAGGGCAGCCTAGCACAGATACGCAGTATTTT	CASSPQGQPSTDTQYF
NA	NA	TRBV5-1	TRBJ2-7	TGCGCCAGCAGCTTGGGGATTAGAGGGCCGGACGAGCAGTACTTC	CASSLGIRGPDEQYF
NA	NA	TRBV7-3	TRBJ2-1	TGTGCCAGCAGCCCACTCGGAGGGACAAGCTCCTACAATGAGCAGTTCTTC	CASSPLGGTSSYNEQFF
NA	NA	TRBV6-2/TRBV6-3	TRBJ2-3	TGTGCCAGCAGTCCGGAAGCGGGCTCATTCACGGATACGCAGTATTTT	CASSPEAGSFTDTQYF
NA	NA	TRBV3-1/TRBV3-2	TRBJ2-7	TGTGCCAGCAGCCAAGCTTCCTACGAGCAGTACTTC	CASSQASYEQYF
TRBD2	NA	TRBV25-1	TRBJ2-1	TGTGCCAGCAGTGAACCCGGGACTAGCGGCATTAAAACCGATGAGCAGTTCTTC	CASSEPGTSGIKTDEQFF
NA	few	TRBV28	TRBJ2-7	TGTGCCAGCAGTCTGATCCTTCATGAGCAGTACTTC	CASSLILHEQYF
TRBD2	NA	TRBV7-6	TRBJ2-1	TGTGCCAGCAGCTTAATTCCGACTAGCGGACTACGTGGGGCCTACAATGAGCAGTTCTTC	CASSLIPTSGLRGAYNEQFF
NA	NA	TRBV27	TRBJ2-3	TGTGCCAGCAGTTTCCGGTTTAGCACAGATACGCAGTATTTT	CASSFRFSTDTQYF
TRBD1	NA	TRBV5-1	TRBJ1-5	TGCGCCAGCAGCTTGGACGGGACAGGTAGCAATCAGCCCCAGCATTTT	CASSLDGTGSNQPQHF
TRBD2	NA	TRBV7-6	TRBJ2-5	TGTGCCAGCAGCCCAGGGACTAGCGCTACCCAGTACTTC	CASSPGTSATQYF
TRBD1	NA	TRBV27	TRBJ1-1	TGTGCCAGCAGTTCTGGGACAGGGGGCCACACTGAAGCTTTCTTT	CASSSGTGGHTEAFF
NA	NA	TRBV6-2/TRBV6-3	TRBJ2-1	TGTGCCAGCATCCCCCGCACCGACTACCCCTCCTACAATGAGCAGTTCTTC	CASIPRTDYPSYNEQFF
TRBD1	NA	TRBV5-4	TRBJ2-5	TGTGCCAGCAGCGCCACACAGGGGTTTGGGGAGACCCAGTACTTC	CASSATQGFGETQYF
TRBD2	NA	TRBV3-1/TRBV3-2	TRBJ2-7	TGTGCCAGCAGTTCACCTACTAGCGGCCCCTACGAGCAGTACTTC	CASSSPTSGPYEQYF
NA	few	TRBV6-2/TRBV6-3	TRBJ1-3	TGTGCCAGCAGCACAGGGCGCTCTGGAAACACCATATATTTT	CASSTGRSGNTIYF